This TCR beta chain stems from a study of blood T cell repertoires in COVID-19. This CDR3 has 14 residues. After removal of 5 bases from V and 5 bases from J, the junction contained 8 bases not matched to a gene. The germline V gene encodes CDR1 SEHNR and CDR2 FQNEAQ (reference sequence). The assay was immunoSEQ multiplex PCR, and TCRdb's table has in-frame clones only and misses some. The sample includes 110,000 to 150,000 clones, 85% of them seen just once. Sequencing was done on a sample of peripheral blood. The V gene is TRBV7-9, the J gene TRBJ2-5, with 7 bases lining up with TRBD1. This clonotype was obtained from a man aged 45-65 years with acute or convalescent COVID-19. CDR3: CASSLTGRSETQYF. The CDR3 DNA follows: TGTGCCAGCAGCCTGACAGGGCGTAGCGAGACCCAGTACTTC.